These T cell receptor beta chains were read from a single sample in a study of control samples from healthy donors and cancer patients. The data were produced by immunoSEQ multiplex PCR, yet TCRdb's version contains in-frame clones alone and is incomplete. The data show roughly 130,000 clones, approximately 90% seen once. Sequenced: blood. The receptors come from a man between 18 and 35 years old in good health. Each CDR3 is given with its conserved first and last residue. The D gene is left open where the match is weak. Some rows have no size entry. The others give once, few or many, or a class for an expanded clone.

D gene,clone size,J gene,V gene,CDR3 protein,CDR3 DNA
-,-,TRBJ1-5,TRBV12-5,CASGLQGDAHQPQHF,TGTGCTAGTGGTTTGCAGGGAGATGCGCATCAGCCCCAGCATTTT
-,-,TRBJ1-1,TRBV12-3/TRBV12-4,CASSESRGTEAFF,TGTGCCAGCAGCGAATCACGAGGGACTGAAGCTTTCTTT
-,-,TRBJ1-1,TRBV4-1,CASSQGPSRAAAFF,TGCGCCAGCAGCCAAGGCCCAAGCAGGGCTGCGGCTTTCTTT
-,-,TRBJ1-1,TRBV19,CASSSNTEAFF,TGTGCCAGTAGTTCGAACACTGAAGCTTTCTTT
TRBD2,-,TRBJ2-5,TRBV3-1/TRBV3-2,CASSHITTPGGRGQETQYF,TGTGCCAGCAGCCACATCACTACCCCGGGGGGGCGGGGGCAAGAGACCCAGTACTTC
TRBD2,-,TRBJ2-7,TRBV10-2,CASSEFAGGNYEQYF,TGCGCCAGCAGTGAGTTCGCGGGAGGAAACTACGAGCAGTACTTC
-,-,TRBJ2-1,TRBV19,CASKGDLYNEQFF,TGTGCCAGTAAGGGAGACCTATACAATGAGCAGTTCTTC
-,-,TRBJ1-1,TRBV5-6,CASSFRLQTREAFF,TGTGCCAGCAGCTTCCGACTACAGACCCGTGAAGCTTTCTTT
-,-,TRBJ1-3,TRBV5-1,CASSTDPATPGNTIYF,TGCGCCAGCAGCACGGACCCCGCAACCCCTGGAAACACCATATATTTT
-,-,TRBJ1-1,TRBV15,CATSRQSTLNTEAFF,TGTGCCACCAGCAGACAATCGACATTAAACACTGAAGCTTTCTTT
TRBD2,-,TRBJ2-7,TRBV6-6,CASSYSAGTSYEQYF,TGTGCCAGCAGTTACTCAGCGGGGACCTCCTACGAGCAGTACTTC
TRBD1,-,TRBJ1-3,TRBV7-9,CASSRETGLGNTIYF,TGTGCCAGCAGCAGGGAGACAGGGCTGGGAAACACCATATATTTT
TRBD2,-,TRBJ2-1,TRBV9,CASSPPTSGVNEQFF,TGTGCCAGCAGCCCCCCGACTAGCGGGGTGAATGAGCAGTTCTTC
TRBD1,-,TRBJ2-5,TRBV18,CASSISAGGTGETQYF,TGTGCCAGCTCGATCTCAGCAGGGGGCACGGGAGAGACCCAGTACTTC
-,-,TRBJ1-3,TRBV29-1,CSRDPGGNTIYF,TGCAGTAGAGACCCGGGAGGAAACACCATATATTTT
-,-,TRBJ1-4,TRBV5-1,CASSLVPGTNEKLFF,TGCGCCAGCAGCTTGGTACCAGGAACTAATGAAAAACTGTTTTTT
-,-,TRBJ1-2,TRBV5-4,CASSTEQNYGYTF,TGTGCCAGCAGCACCGAGCAGAACTATGGCTACACCTTC
-,-,TRBJ1-1,TRBV18,CASSPLPTPNTEAFF,TGTGCCAGCTCACCATTGCCTACACCGAACACTGAAGCTTTCTTT
-,once,TRBJ2-2,TRBV18,CASSPFGTRNTGELFF,TGTGCCAGCTCACCTTTTGGGACCAGGAACACCGGGGAGCTGTTTTTT
-,-,TRBJ1-1,TRBV7-3,CASSPLKWTLNTEAFF,TGTGCCAGCAGCCCCTTGAAATGGACCCTGAACACTGAAGCTTTCTTT
-,-,TRBJ1-3,TRBV27,CASSLGNTIYF,TGTGCCAGCAGTTTGGGAAACACCATATATTTT